This is a list of T cell receptor beta chains from one sample in a study of blood T cells in healthy people across ages. TCRdb itself ran the 5' RACE reads through MiXCR, one entry per CDR3 protein. The sample consists of 600,000 to 900,000 distinct CDR3 sequences, roughly 25% of them appearing once. The same sample was also studied in work on T cells of mothers and their children.

The sequenced sample was blood. The receptors were sampled from a boy younger than 18 in good health. Both conserved end residues are part of each CDR3. The D gene is left open where the match is weak. Rows give clone size only sometimes, using once, few, many, or a class for an expanded clone.

d_call j_call v_call clone_size cdr3_nt cdr3_aa
NA TRBJ2-5 TRBV10-3 NA TGTGCCATCAGTGCACAGGGTGGTCGGGATGAGACCCAGTACTTC CAISAQGGRDETQYF
TRBD2 TRBJ2-5 TRBV10-3 few TGTGCCATCGGACAGCGGGGGCAAGAGACCCAGTACTTC CAIGQRGQETQYF
TRBD1 TRBJ2-7 TRBV12-3/TRBV12-4 NA TGTGCCAGCAGAAAAACGACAGGGAACTACGAGCAGTACTTC CASRKTTGNYEQYF
NA TRBJ2-4 TRBV4-1 NA TGCGCCAGCAGCCAAGATATTTTGAACATTCAGTACTTC CASSQDILNIQYF
TRBD1 TRBJ1-6 TRBV5-1 NA TGCGCCAGCAGCTTGCCATCAGGGGGAGATTCACCCCTCCACTTT CASSLPSGGDSPLHF
NA TRBJ1-2 TRBV6-6 few TGTGCCAGCAGTTTCCTCCGGGGCGCTAACTATGGCTACACCTTC CASSFLRGANYGYTF
TRBD1 TRBJ1-2 TRBV2 NA TGTGCCAGCAGTTCGGGACAGTTTGGCTACACCTTC CASSSGQFGYTF
NA TRBJ2-7 TRBV4-2 NA TGTGCCAGCAGCCAAAGCACGAACTACGAGCAGTACTTC CASSQSTNYEQYF
NA TRBJ1-4 TRBV12-3/TRBV12-4 NA TGTGCCAGCGTCAGTTTCGGGGGAATGGACGGGGCAAAACTGTTTTTT CASVSFGGMDGAKLFF
TRBD2 TRBJ2-5 TRBV28 few TGTGCCAGCAGTGACCCGACTAGCGGGGGGGCCTTCGGAGAGACCCAGTACTTC CASSDPTSGGAFGETQYF
NA TRBJ1-2 TRBV2 few TGTGCCAGCAGTGTGACACCCCTAGTCCGCTTC CASSVTPLVRF
NA TRBJ2-5 TRBV15 few TGTGCCACCAGCAGAGGTGGGGTCCAAGAGACCCAGTACTTC CATSRGGVQETQYF
NA TRBJ1-1 TRBV12-3/TRBV12-4 NA TGTGCCAGCAGTTTAGGGGGGGAAGAGACCAAAGCTTTCTTT CASSLGGEETKAFF
NA TRBJ1-1 TRBV29-1 few TGCAGCGTTTATGAGGGGTACTCTGAAGCTTTCTTT CSVYEGYSEAFF
TRBD2 TRBJ2-5 TRBV13 NA TGTGCCAGCAGCAGCGGCCTCGGGCGGGGGGGCGAAGAGACCCAGTACTTC CASSSGLGRGGEETQYF
NA TRBJ2-1 TRBV2 few TGTGCCAGCAGTGAACGGTCTAGTGGCGATGAGCAGTTCTTC CASSERSSGDEQFF
TRBD1 TRBJ1-2 TRBV6-6 NA TGTGCCAGCAGTCCGGGACAGGGTCCTGGCTACACCTTC CASSPGQGPGYTF
NA TRBJ1-5 TRBV27 NA TGTGCCAGCAGTTTATCGATGGCAGGGGTCGATCAGCCCCAGCATTTT CASSLSMAGVDQPQHF
TRBD1 TRBJ2-2 TRBV7-3 NA TGTGCCAGCAGCTCCCCCCGGGGGACAGGGTTGGGGACCGGGGAGCTGTTTTTT CASSSPRGTGLGTGELFF
NA TRBJ2-7 TRBV6-1 NA TGTGCCAGCAGTGAACCAGGGAAGAACGGATACGAGCAGTACTTC CASSEPGKNGYEQYF
NA TRBJ2-7 TRBV5-1 NA TGCGCCAGCAGCGCGAGGGACCACTCCTACGAGCAGTACTTC CASSARDHSYEQYF
TRBD2 TRBJ2-5 TRBV28 NA TGTGCCAGCAGAGAAGGCAGCGGGGGACAAGAGACCCAGTACTTC CASREGSGGQETQYF
TRBD1 TRBJ2-7 TRBV28 few TGTGCCAGCACAACCTCCGGGACAGGATCCTACGAGCAGTACTTC CASTTSGTGSYEQYF
NA TRBJ2-5 TRBV5-1 NA TGCGCCAGCAGCCCTTCTTTCGGGGCGGCCGGAGAGACCCAGTACTTC CASSPSFGAAGETQYF
TRBD1 TRBJ2-2 TRBV12-3/TRBV12-4 NA TGTGCCAGCAGTTTAGCGTACGGGGACAGGATAAACACCGGGGAGCTGTTTTTT CASSLAYGDRINTGELFF
NA TRBJ2-4 TRBV7-2 few TGTGCCAGCAGCTCAGCGCAGCCACCCGGGACGGCTAAAGGGGCCAAAAACATTCAGTACTTC CASSSAQPPGTAKGAKNIQYF
NA TRBJ2-1 TRBV9 NA TGTGCCAGCAGCGTAGGGGCGTCGTACAATGAGCAGTTCTTC CASSVGASYNEQFF
NA TRBJ1-2 TRBV10-3 NA TGTGCCATCAGTGAAAATCGACAGGACTTTATAGACTATGGCTACACCTTC CAISENRQDFIDYGYTF
NA TRBJ2-5 TRBV30 NA TGTGCCTGTCTGATACAGGCCCCAGAGACCCAGTACTTC CACLIQAPETQYF
NA TRBJ1-4 TRBV9 few TGTGCCAGCAGCGCTTCCTCGGGTACCGGTGAAAAACTGTTTTTT CASSASSGTGEKLFF
TRBD1 TRBJ1-1 TRBV24-1 NA TGTGCCACCAGTGATTTGCCGGACAGGCGATACACTGAAGCTTTCTTT CATSDLPDRRYTEAFF
NA TRBJ1-4 TRBV5-5 few TGTGCCAGCAAACCGGGACTGATGAATGAAAAACTGTTTTTT CASKPGLMNEKLFF
NA TRBJ1-6 TRBV7-3 few TGTGCCAGCAGCTTAACGAATCAGGGCTATTCACCCCTCCACTTT CASSLTNQGYSPLHF
NA TRBJ2-3 TRBV11-1 NA TGTGCCAGCAGCTACGCAGTGGGTCCAGATACGCAGTATTTT CASSYAVGPDTQYF
NA TRBJ1-5 TRBV29-1 NA TGCAGCGTTGGTGAGGGGTGGCAGCCCCAGCATTTT CSVGEGWQPQHF